This is a list of T cell receptor beta chains from one sample in a study of beta chain features in type 1 diabetes. The protocol was immunoSEQ multiplex PCR, while the TCRdb copy is restricted to in-frame clones and leaves out a portion. The table includes about 370,000 clones, roughly 15% detected once. Source material: naive CD4+ T cells from blood. These receptors were taken from a woman between 18 and 30 years old in good health. Both conserved end residues are part of each CDR3. Each record gives: V gene, clone size, D gene, J gene, CDR3 length, CDR3 protein, CDR3 DNA. The D gene is left open where the match is weak. The size of a clone is reported for some rows only, either as once, few or many, or as a class for expanded clones.

V: TRBV20-1; size: few; D: TRBD1; J: TRBJ1-2; length: 10; CDR3: CSAGQGGYTF; DNA: TGCAGTGCTGGACAGGGTGGCTACACCTTC
V: TRBV29-1; size: -; D: -; J: TRBJ2-7; length: 13; CDR3: CSAYYHGGYEQYF; DNA: TGCAGCGCCTATTATCATGGAGGCTACGAGCAGTACTTC
V: TRBV20-1; size: -; D: -; J: TRBJ1-4; length: 11; CDR3: CSGKGNEKLFF; DNA: TGCAGTGGAAAGGGGAATGAAAAACTGTTTTTT
V: TRBV5-1; size: -; D: -; J: TRBJ2-1; length: 16; CDR3: CASSLQVIGFYDEQFF; DNA: TGCGCCAGCAGCTTGCAGGTCATCGGATTTTACGATGAGCAGTTCTTC
V: TRBV7-3; size: -; D: -; J: TRBJ1-1; length: 13; CDR3: CASSPTGNTEAFF; DNA: TGTGCCAGCAGCCCGACGGGGAACACTGAAGCTTTCTTT
V: TRBV4-2; size: -; D: -; J: TRBJ2-3; length: 13; CDR3: CASSQIKGDTQYF; DNA: TGTGCCAGCAGCCAAATAAAGGGGGATACGCAGTATTTT
V: TRBV19; size: -; D: TRBD2; J: TRBJ2-3; length: 16; CDR3: CARLLMSGKRIDTQYF; DNA: TGTGCCAGACTACTGATGAGCGGGAAGAGGATAGATACGCAGTATTTT
V: TRBV25-1; size: few; D: -; J: TRBJ2-7; length: 13; CDR3: CASGRVGSGEQYF; DNA: TGTGCCAGCGGCCGGGTCGGGAGTGGCGAGCAGTACTTC
V: TRBV30; size: once; D: -; J: TRBJ2-3; length: 14; CDR3: CAWSVGLSTDTQYF; DNA: TGTGCCTGGAGTGTGGGACTCAGCACAGATACGCAGTATTTT
V: TRBV7-3; size: few; D: -; J: TRBJ2-1; length: 14; CDR3: CASSLTLAGNEQFF; DNA: TGTGCCAGCAGCTTAACGTTGGCGGGCAATGAGCAGTTCTTC
V: TRBV6-5; size: -; D: -; J: TRBJ1-1; length: 15; CDR3: CASMVTAFMNTEAFF; DNA: TGTGCCAGCATGGTGACAGCGTTCATGAACACTGAAGCTTTCTTT
V: TRBV27; size: few; D: -; J: TRBJ2-7; length: 15; CDR3: CASSELGLSSYEQYF; DNA: TGTGCCAGCAGTGAGTTGGGCTTGAGCTCCTACGAGCAGTACTTC
V: TRBV7-7; size: few; D: TRBD2; J: TRBJ2-1; length: 15; CDR3: CASSLGLADNNEQFF; DNA: TGTGCCAGCAGCTTAGGACTAGCAGACAACAATGAGCAGTTCTTC
V: TRBV7-9; size: -; D: -; J: TRBJ2-1; length: 14; CDR3: CASSLGPSVNEQFF; DNA: TGTGCCAGCAGCTTAGGGCCCAGCGTCAATGAGCAGTTCTTC
V: TRBV18; size: -; D: -; J: TRBJ2-7; length: 12; CDR3: CASSPYSYEQYF; DNA: TGTGCCAGCTCACCTTACTCCTACGAGCAGTACTTC
V: TRBV5-1; size: -; D: -; J: TRBJ1-2; length: 15; CDR3: CASSLDGQRNYGYTF; DNA: TGCGCCAGCAGCTTGGATGGACAACGTAACTATGGCTACACCTTC
V: TRBV4-3; size: few; D: TRBD2; J: TRBJ2-3; length: 15; CDR3: CASRSTSGRTDTQYF; DNA: TGCGCCAGCAGGTCTACTAGCGGGAGGACAGATACGCAGTATTTT
V: TRBV7-9; size: few; D: TRBD2; J: TRBJ2-3; length: 17; CDR3: CASSFPQLAGAADTQYF; DNA: TGTGCCAGCAGCTTCCCGCAACTAGCGGGAGCTGCAGATACGCAGTATTTT
V: TRBV19; size: -; D: -; J: TRBJ2-7; length: 14; CDR3: CASDGGRESSEQYF; DNA: TGTGCCAGTGACGGTGGGCGGGAAAGCTCCGAGCAGTACTTC
V: TRBV18; size: -; D: -; J: TRBJ1-2; length: 13; CDR3: CASSPRADYGYTF; DNA: TGTGCCAGCTCACCGAGGGCGGACTATGGCTACACCTTC
V: TRBV2; size: -; D: -; J: TRBJ1-3; length: 16; CDR3: CASSENLLFSGNTIYF; DNA: TGTGCCAGCAGTGAAAACTTGCTATTCTCTGGAAACACCATATATTTT
V: TRBV25-1; size: few; D: -; J: TRBJ2-2; length: 13; CDR3: CASTIGATGELFF; DNA: TGTGCCAGCACGATTGGGGCCACCGGGGAGCTGTTTTTT
V: TRBV29-1; size: few; D: TRBD2; J: TRBJ2-3; length: 14; CDR3: CSVGGRSSTDTQYF; DNA: TGCAGCGTTGGCGGGAGGTCTAGCACAGATACGCAGTATTTT
V: TRBV5-6; size: -; D: -; J: TRBJ1-1; length: 14; CDR3: CASSSGWADVEAFF; DNA: TGTGCCAGCAGCTCAGGCTGGGCCGATGTAGAAGCTTTCTTT
V: TRBV7-8; size: few; D: TRBD1; J: TRBJ2-7; length: 15; CDR3: CASSPKDRVSYEQYF; DNA: TGTGCCAGCAGCCCAAAGGACAGGGTATCCTACGAGCAGTACTTC
V: TRBV29-1; size: few; D: TRBD2; J: TRBJ2-1; length: 16; CDR3: CSVEDELAEAYNEQFF; DNA: TGCAGCGTTGAAGATGAACTAGCGGAAGCCTACAATGAGCAGTTCTTC
V: TRBV7-9; size: few; D: TRBD1; J: TRBJ2-7; length: 13; CDR3: CASSTRGNYEQYF; DNA: TGTGCCAGCAGCACCAGGGGGAACTACGAGCAGTACTTC
V: TRBV7-2; size: -; D: -; J: TRBJ1-2; length: 13; CDR3: CASSLEGTGGYTF; DNA: TGTGCCAGCAGCTTAGAGGGGACTGGTGGCTACACCTTC
V: TRBV7-2; size: -; D: -; J: TRBJ2-7; length: 12; CDR3: CASSFHGGEQYF; DNA: TGTGCCAGCAGCTTCCATGGGGGGGAGCAGTACTTC
V: TRBV6-1; size: -; D: TRBD2; J: TRBJ2-1; length: 15; CDR3: CASSTGTSGRNEQFF; DNA: TGTGCCAGCAGTACCGGGACTAGCGGGAGGAATGAGCAGTTCTTC
V: TRBV4-3; size: -; D: -; J: TRBJ2-7; length: 15; CDR3: CASSQGSEVRGEQYF; DNA: TGCGCCAGCAGCCAAGGGTCGGAAGTGCGGGGCGAGCAGTACTTC
V: TRBV19; size: -; D: TRBD1; J: TRBJ1-1; length: 18; CDR3: CASSIGPGQGGRNTEAFF; DNA: TGTGCCAGTAGTATAGGACCGGGACAGGGAGGAAGGAACACTGAAGCTTTCTTT
V: TRBV28; size: -; D: -; J: TRBJ2-3; length: 10; CDR3: CASGGATQYF; DNA: TGTGCCAGCGGCGGAGCGACGCAGTATTTT
V: TRBV7-3; size: few; D: TRBD2; J: TRBJ2-1; length: 14; CDR3: CASSLGTSNNEQFF; DNA: TGTGCCAGCAGCTTAGGGACTAGCAACAATGAGCAGTTCTTC
V: TRBV28; size: few; D: TRBD2; J: TRBJ2-7; length: 14; CDR3: CASSRGGFPLEQYF; DNA: TGTGCCAGCAGCCGGGGGGGATTTCCACTCGAGCAGTACTTC
V: TRBV25-1; size: -; D: -; J: TRBJ2-1; length: 16; CDR3: CASSEGHRGIYNEQFF; DNA: TGTGCCAGCAGCGAAGGTCATAGGGGCATCTACAATGAGCAGTTCTTC
V: TRBV27; size: few; D: -; J: TRBJ1-2; length: 13; CDR3: CASSSLRAGGYTF; DNA: TGTGCCAGCAGTTCGCTACGGGCGGGTGGCTACACCTTC
V: TRBV29-1; size: few; D: -; J: TRBJ2-5; length: 13; CDR3: CSASGVLQETQYF; DNA: TGCAGCGCTTCAGGGGTCCTCCAAGAGACCCAGTACTTC
V: TRBV2; size: few; D: -; J: TRBJ1-1; length: 17; CDR3: CASSEAREASENTEAFF; DNA: TGTGCCAGCAGTGAAGCGCGGGAGGCCTCGGAGAACACTGAAGCTTTCTTT
V: TRBV6-5; size: few; D: -; J: TRBJ1-2; length: 14; CDR3: CASSYSQAPYGYTF; DNA: TGTGCCAGCAGTTACTCCCAGGCCCCGTATGGCTACACCTTC
V: TRBV28; size: few; D: TRBD2; J: TRBJ2-7; length: 15; CDR3: CASSLPTSGRVEQYF; DNA: TGTGCCAGCAGTTTACCGACTAGCGGGAGGGTTGAGCAGTACTTC
V: TRBV11-2; size: -; D: -; J: TRBJ1-2; length: 18; CDR3: CASRGLTLDQGRRDGYTF; DNA: TGTGCCAGCAGAGGGCTTACCTTAGACCAAGGGCGGAGGGATGGCTACACCTTC